Listed below are T cell receptor beta chains from one sample, sequenced in a study of blood T cell repertoires in COVID-19. Profiled with immunoSEQ multiplex PCR; TCRdb holds only in-frame clones, not every one. This sample yields some 270,000 clones, of which approximately 86% are seen a single time; over 8% belongs to the top ten. Sequenced input: peripheral blood. These TCRs come from a man aged 35 to 55 with active or convalescent COVID-19. CDR3s include the opening cysteine and the closing phenylalanine or tryptophan. D genes are given only for firm matches. Rows give clone size only sometimes, using once, few, many, or a class for an expanded clone.

DNA	CDR3	size	V	J	D
TGCGCCAGCAGCTTGAACCCGGGACAGGGGTATAATTCACCCCTCCACTTT	CASSLNPGQGYNSPLHF	few	TRBV5-1	TRBJ1-6	TRBD1
TGCGCCAGCAGTGAGTCCGGGGGGCGGTACAATGAGCAGTTCTTC	CASSESGGRYNEQFF	NA	TRBV10-1	TRBJ2-1	NA
TGTGCCTGGAGCCGGAGCAGCAATCAGCCCCAGCATTTT	CAWSRSSNQPQHF	NA	TRBV30	TRBJ1-5	NA
TGTGCCAGTAGCCAGGACAGGGAGGATGGCTACACCTTC	CASSQDREDGYTF	NA	TRBV19	TRBJ1-2	TRBD1
TGCGCCAGCAGCAGGACGAGTAGCGGGATGGGGGAGCAGTACTTC	CASSRTSSGMGEQYF	NA	TRBV5-1	TRBJ2-7	TRBD2
TGTGCCAGCAGTTTTGGAGGCAGTAACTATGGCTACACCTTC	CASSFGGSNYGYTF	NA	TRBV27	TRBJ1-2	NA
TGTGCCAGCAGCTTATATCAGGGGGTCGGCGAGCAGTACTTC	CASSLYQGVGEQYF	NA	TRBV7-3	TRBJ2-7	TRBD1
TGTGCCACCAGTGACAACTCTGGGGCCAACGTCCTGACTTTC	CATSDNSGANVLTF	NA	TRBV24-1	TRBJ2-6	NA
TGCGCCAGCCCGGGACAGTATAATTCACCCCTCCACTTT	CASPGQYNSPLHF	NA	TRBV10-1	TRBJ1-6	TRBD1
TGTGCCAGCAGTTTTCTGGGGGCGGAGCAGTACTTC	CASSFLGAEQYF	NA	TRBV12-3/TRBV12-4	TRBJ2-7	NA
TGTGCCAGCAGCCTTAGGGGGCACAATCAGCCCCAGCATTTT	CASSLRGHNQPQHF	few	TRBV3-1/TRBV3-2	TRBJ1-5	TRBD1
TGTGCCAGCAGTTCGGACAGGGTTCTCTTCTACGAGCAGTACTTC	CASSSDRVLFYEQYF	NA	TRBV6-5	TRBJ2-7	TRBD1
TGTGCCAGCAGCCGACAGGGGGCGAACACTGAAGCTTTCTTT	CASSRQGANTEAFF	NA	TRBV6-5	TRBJ1-1	TRBD1
TGTGCCAGCAGCTTAATCCCTGATACGCAGTATTTT	CASSLIPDTQYF	NA	TRBV7-9	TRBJ2-3	NA
TGTGCCAGCAGCCCACAGGGTTCTGGAAACACCATATATTTT	CASSPQGSGNTIYF	NA	TRBV27	TRBJ1-3	NA
TGTGCCAGCAGCGAACATAGACTGATTAACTATGGCTACACCTTC	CASSEHRLINYGYTF	NA	TRBV7-9	TRBJ1-2	NA